Sequencing of this TCR beta chain was carried out in a study of identical twins. This clonotype showed up just a few times. This CDR3 has 15 amino acids. CDR1 SSHAT and CDR2 FNYEAQ come from the germline V gene (reference sequence). Germline trimming cut 3 bases from V and 2 bases from J; bases unmatched to any gene: 3. In TCRdb, the 5' RACE reads were re-called with MiXCR into one record per CDR3 protein. The sample yields about 190,000 distinct CDR3 sequences, approximately 16% seen once. These data were also filed under a second study, of T cells expressing NK-cell markers.

The sequence was obtained from a young woman in good health. The sequencing sample was made of CD8+ T cells sorted from blood. The rearrangement links TRBV7-7 to TRBJ2-2, with 7 positions matching TRBD1. CDR3 DNA sequence: TGTGCCAGCAGCTTCGGGACAGTTAACACCGGGGAGCTGTTTTTT. Translating gives CASSFGTVNTGELFF.